The rows below give T cell receptor beta chains drawn from one sample of a study of cytomegalovirus exposure and HLA in healthy donors. Assay used: immunoSEQ multiplex PCR; TCRdb lists only in-frame clones, some missing. The sample has about 120,000 clones; around three quarters are singletons. The sequenced material came from PBMCs. The receptors shown here come from a man aged 18 to 29 in good health and CMV-seropositive. The conserved cysteine and the conserved F or W are not part of the CDR3 here.

length	V	CDR3
11	TRBV19	ASSDQGNTEAF
16	TRBV27	ASSFTPWGDRHADTQY
12	TRBV11-2	ASSSQLTGNTIY
12	TRBV6-1	ASRARGATGELF
13	TRBV15	ATSSPNTPRYEQY
13	TRBV30	AWIKSGNPTYEQY
14	TRBV7-9	ASSSRTGENTGELF
11	TRBV30	AWSGDREDEQY
12	TRBV7-9	ASSFNRVEYGYT
14	TRBV4-2	ASSQRHPQITDTQY
14	TRBV13	ASSYPGQVPGNTIY
10	TRBV6-1	ASSEEGEEQY
11	TRBV19	ASSTTGYTEAF
13	TRBV9	ASSEVRTSFNEQF
12	TRBV4-1	ASSHTGDRVEAF
12	TRBV27	ASSQIPYQETQY
13	TRBV6-4	ASSQGQMNTGELF
12	TRBV6-1	ASSELGRRYEQY
14	TRBV11-2	ASSYAPGQGNYGYT